The rows below give T cell receptor beta chains drawn from one sample of a study of T cells in Graves' hyperthyroidism and ophthalmopathy. TCRdb re-called the multiplex PCR reads with MiXCR, one entry per CDR3 protein. The profile shows hundreds of thousands of distinct CDR3 sequences, 15% to 20% of them singletons. The sample consisted of blood. Source of these receptors: a man aged 40-49 years with Graves' ophthalmopathy. The CDR3 runs from the conserved cysteine through the conserved F or W. Fields, in order: D gene, CDR3 length, V gene, clone size, J gene, CDR3 DNA, CDR3 protein. D genes are given only for firm matches. The size of a clone is reported for some rows only, either as once, few or many, or as a class for expanded clones.

TRBD1	13	TRBV27	many	TRBJ2-7	TGTGCCAGCAGGAGACAGGGTCCCTACGAGCAGTACTTC	CASRRQGPYEQYF
TRBD2	15	TRBV7-6	few	TRBJ2-2	TGTGCCAGCACCAGATGGGCGGGAGACGCCGGGGAGCTGTTTTTT	CASTRWAGDAGELFF
TRBD1	14	TRBV5-1	many	TRBJ1-2	TGCGCCAGCAGCTTGACAGGGGTTAACTATGGCTACACCTTC	CASSLTGVNYGYTF
NA	15	TRBV7-9	few	TRBJ2-2	TGTGCCAGCAGCCCCGGCACAGCCACCTCCGGGGAGCTGTTTTTT	CASSPGTATSGELFF
TRBD1	14	TRBV20-1	few	TRBJ1-6	TGCAGTGCCTGGACAGGGGATGATAATTCACCCCTCCACTTT	CSAWTGDDNSPLHF
NA	15	TRBV20-1	few	TRBJ2-1	TGCAGTGCTAGCCCCGGGACCGCGGGCGCCAATGAGCAGTTCTTC	CSASPGTAGANEQFF
NA	16	TRBV6-2/TRBV6-3	few	TRBJ1-6	TGTGCCAGCAGGTTTGGTATTCTCGGGTTTAGGTCACCCCTCCACTTT	CASRFGILGFRSPLHF
TRBD2	16	TRBV24-1	NA	TRBJ2-3	TGTGCCACCAGTGATTTGAAAGCGGGATACACAGATACGCAGTATTTT	CATSDLKAGYTDTQYF
TRBD2	14	TRBV10-3	NA	TRBJ2-7	TGTGCCATCTCCCAGCGGGAGAGTTCCTACGAGCAGTACTTC	CAISQRESSYEQYF
TRBD2	16	TRBV28	once	TRBJ2-3	TGTGCCAGCAGATTGGAGCGGGAGGCGAGCGCAGATACGCAGTATTTT	CASRLEREASADTQYF
TRBD2	15	TRBV11-2	many	TRBJ2-7	TGTGCCAGCATCCCGGGACTAGCGAACTCCTACGAGCAGTACTTC	CASIPGLANSYEQYF
NA	13	TRBV10-3	NA	TRBJ2-3	TGTGCCATCAGTTTTGACCCTCGGGATACGCAGTATTTT	CAISFDPRDTQYF
TRBD1	15	TRBV2	many	TRBJ2-3	TGTGCCAGCAGCGGCGGACAGGGGGCATCGGATACGCAGTATTTT	CASSGGQGASDTQYF
TRBD2	15	TRBV18	many	TRBJ2-7	TGTGCCAGCTCATCGGGACTAGCGGCGGGTTTGGGGCAGTACTTC	CASSSGLAAGLGQYF
TRBD1	16	TRBV4-1	NA	TRBJ1-1	TGTGCCAGCAGCCAAAATACCGGGACAGGGGACACTGAAGCTTTCTTT	CASSQNTGTGDTEAFF
TRBD2	16	TRBV10-3	few	TRBJ2-1	TGTGCCATCAGGGAGCCTACGGGACTAGAATACAATGAGCAGTTCTTC	CAIREPTGLEYNEQFF
NA	15	TRBV5-1	many	TRBJ2-2	TGCGCCAGCAGCCCTACGACGTCGAGCACCGGGGAGCTGTTTTTT	CASSPTTSSTGELFF
TRBD2	17	TRBV4-1	many	TRBJ2-3	TGCGCCAGCAGCCCTGGGACTAGCGGGAGGGCATCAGATACGCAGTATTTT	CASSPGTSGRASDTQYF
NA	16	TRBV27	NA	TRBJ2-6	TGTGCCAGCAGTCCCTCGAGAGTTGCTGGGGCCAACGTCCTGACTTTC	CASSPSRVAGANVLTF
NA	13	TRBV2	many	TRBJ2-7	TGTGCCAGCAATCTAGCCAAAAACTACGAGCAGTACTTC	CASNLAKNYEQYF
NA	13	TRBV7-9	few	TRBJ1-2	TGTGCCAGCAGCTTGGGAGCCGTCGGTGGCTACACCTTC	CASSLGAVGGYTF
NA	15	TRBV30	many	TRBJ2-7	TGTGCCTGGAGTGTACGGTTAGGGGACCGCTACGAGCAGTACTTC	CAWSVRLGDRYEQYF
TRBD2	15	TRBV2	NA	TRBJ2-3	TGTGCCAGCAGGCTTAGCGGGAGGAGTACAGATACGCAGTATTTT	CASRLSGRSTDTQYF
TRBD2	16	TRBV20-1	NA	TRBJ2-1	TGCAGTGCTAGAGTCGGGCGACTAGCTCCTAACAATGAGCAGTTCTTC	CSARVGRLAPNNEQFF
NA	12	TRBV2	many	TRBJ2-1	TGTGCCAGACGGCCCGGCGGCGATGAGCAGTTCTTC	CARRPGGDEQFF
TRBD1	16	TRBV10-3	few	TRBJ1-2	TGTGCCATCAACGCGGCAGGGGGGTCGAATCCCCGGGGCTACACCTTC	CAINAAGGSNPRGYTF
NA	17	TRBV9	NA	TRBJ1-1	TGTGCCAGCAGCTCTACCCCGGGGCGTATTGGACAAACTGAAGCTTTCTTT	CASSSTPGRIGQTEAFF